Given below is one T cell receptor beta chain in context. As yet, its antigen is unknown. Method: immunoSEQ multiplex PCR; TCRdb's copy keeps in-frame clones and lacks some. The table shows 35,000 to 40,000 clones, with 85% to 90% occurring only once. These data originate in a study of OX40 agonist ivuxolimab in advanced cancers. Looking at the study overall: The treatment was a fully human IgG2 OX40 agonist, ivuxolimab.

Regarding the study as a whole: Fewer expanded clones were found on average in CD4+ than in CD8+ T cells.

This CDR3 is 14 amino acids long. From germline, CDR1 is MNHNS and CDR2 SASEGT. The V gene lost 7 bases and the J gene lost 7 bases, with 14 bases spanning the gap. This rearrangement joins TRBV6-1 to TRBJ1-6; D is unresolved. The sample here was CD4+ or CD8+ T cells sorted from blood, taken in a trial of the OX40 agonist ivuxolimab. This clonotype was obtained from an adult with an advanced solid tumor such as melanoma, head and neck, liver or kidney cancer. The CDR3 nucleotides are TGTGCCAGCACCCCCCTGCGGTTGAATTCACCCCTCCACTTT. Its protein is CASTPLRLNSPLHF.